This T cell receptor (beta chain) originates from a study of cytomegalovirus exposure and HLA in healthy donors. Study outcomes and limitations: TRBV6-2, TRBV6-3 and some other V segments were excluded as indistinguishable. In vitro, a few CMV-associated chains proved specific for CMV antigens. Around 18,000 TCR beta sequences were associated with HLA alleles at 0.05 false discovery rate in a later analysis.

Details on this clone: What it binds is unknown.

After removal of 5 bases from V and 3 bases from J, the junction contained 4 bases not matched to a gene. CDR3 size: 14 residues. The V gene's germline CDR1 is SNHLY and CDR2 FYNNEI. Vbeta (60) and Jbeta (13) primers were used in the PCR. Authors' analysis steps: A later analysis tallied about 80 million unique TCR beta chains, approximately 11 million of them shared. Sequencing used immunoSEQ multiplex PCR; TCRdb keeps in-frame clones, though not all of them. V, J and clone size derive from that table, while D and trimming were established from the DNA sequence. The profile shows about 180,000 clones, less than 90% of them singletons.

This receptor was taken from a boy under 10 years old in good health and CMV-seronegative. This chain links TRBV2 with TRBJ1-5, with 7 bases lining up with TRBD1. Sequencing was carried out using PBMCs. CDR3: CASSTGEYNQPQHF. CDR3 DNA: TGTGCCAGCAGTACAGGGGAGTACAATCAGCCCCAGCATTTT.